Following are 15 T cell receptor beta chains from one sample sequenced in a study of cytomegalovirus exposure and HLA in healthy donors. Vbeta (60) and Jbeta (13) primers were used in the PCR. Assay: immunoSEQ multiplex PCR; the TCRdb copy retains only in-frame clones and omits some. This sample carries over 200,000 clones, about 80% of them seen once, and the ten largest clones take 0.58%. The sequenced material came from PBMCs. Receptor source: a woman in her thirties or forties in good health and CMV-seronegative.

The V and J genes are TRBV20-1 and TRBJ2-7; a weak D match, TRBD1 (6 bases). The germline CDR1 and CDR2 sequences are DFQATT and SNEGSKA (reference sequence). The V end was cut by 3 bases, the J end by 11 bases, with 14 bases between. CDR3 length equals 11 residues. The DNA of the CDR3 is TGCAGTGCTAGTCAGGGGAGCCGGGAGTACTTC. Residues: CSASQGSREYF.

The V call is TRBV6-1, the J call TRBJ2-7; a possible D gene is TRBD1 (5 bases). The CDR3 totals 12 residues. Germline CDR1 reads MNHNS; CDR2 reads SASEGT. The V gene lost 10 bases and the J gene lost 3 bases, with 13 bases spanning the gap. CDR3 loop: CAIGHANYEQYF. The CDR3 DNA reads TGTGCCATCGGACATGCGAACTACGAGCAGTACTTC.

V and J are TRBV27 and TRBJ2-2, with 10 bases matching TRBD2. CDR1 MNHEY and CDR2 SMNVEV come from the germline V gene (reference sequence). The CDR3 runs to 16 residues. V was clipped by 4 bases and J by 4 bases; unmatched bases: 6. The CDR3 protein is CASSSTSSGGTGELFF. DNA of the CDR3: TGTGCCAGCAGTTCCACGTCTAGCGGGGGCACCGGGGAGCTGTTTTTT.

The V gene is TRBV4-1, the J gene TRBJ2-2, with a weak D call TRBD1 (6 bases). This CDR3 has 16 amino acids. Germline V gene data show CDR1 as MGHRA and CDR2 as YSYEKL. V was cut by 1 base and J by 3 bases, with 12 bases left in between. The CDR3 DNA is TGCGCCAGCAGCCAAGCTAACAGGGTAGACACCGGGGAGCTGTTTTTT. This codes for CASSQANRVDTGELFF.

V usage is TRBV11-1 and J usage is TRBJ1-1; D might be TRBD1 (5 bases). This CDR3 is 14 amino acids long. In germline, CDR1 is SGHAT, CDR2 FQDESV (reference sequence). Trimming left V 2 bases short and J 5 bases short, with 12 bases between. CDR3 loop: CASSLRGTLTEAFF. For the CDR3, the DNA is TGTGCCAGCAGCTTAAGGGGCACACTGACTGAAGCTTTCTTT.

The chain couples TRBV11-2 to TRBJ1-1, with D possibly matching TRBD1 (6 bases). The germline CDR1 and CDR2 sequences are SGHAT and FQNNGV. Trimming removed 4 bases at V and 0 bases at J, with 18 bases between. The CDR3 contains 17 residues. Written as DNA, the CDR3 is TGTGCCAGCAGCTCTCAACGGGGGGCAGGGATGAACACTGAAGCTTTCTTT. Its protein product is CASSSQRGAGMNTEAFF. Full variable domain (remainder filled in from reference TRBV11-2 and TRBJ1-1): EAGVAQSPRYKIIEKRQSVAFWCNPISGHATLYWYQQILGQGPKLLIQFQNNGVVDDSQLPKDRFSAERLKGVDSTLKIQPAKLEDSAVYLCASSSQRGAGMNTEAFFGQGTRLTVV.

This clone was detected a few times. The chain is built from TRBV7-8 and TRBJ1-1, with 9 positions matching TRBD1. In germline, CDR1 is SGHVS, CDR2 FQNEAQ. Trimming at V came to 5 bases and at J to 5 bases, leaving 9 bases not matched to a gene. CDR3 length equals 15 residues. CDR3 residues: CASSDNRGLGTEAFF. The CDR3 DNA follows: TGTGCCAGCAGCGATAACAGGGGGCTAGGTACTGAAGCTTTCTTT. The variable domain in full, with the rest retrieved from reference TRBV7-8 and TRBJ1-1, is GAGVSQSPRYKVAKRGQDVALRCDPISGHVSLFWYQQALGQGPEFLTYFQNEAQLDKSGLPSDRFFAERPEGSVSTLKIQRTQQEDSAVYLCASSDNRGLGTEAFFGQGTRLTVV.

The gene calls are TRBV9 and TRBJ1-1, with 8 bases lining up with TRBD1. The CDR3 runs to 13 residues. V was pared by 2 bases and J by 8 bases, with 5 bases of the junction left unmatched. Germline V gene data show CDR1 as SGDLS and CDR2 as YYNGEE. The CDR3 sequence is CASSVQGASEAFF. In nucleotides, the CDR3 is TGTGCCAGCAGCGTTCAGGGGGCGTCCGAAGCTTTCTTT.

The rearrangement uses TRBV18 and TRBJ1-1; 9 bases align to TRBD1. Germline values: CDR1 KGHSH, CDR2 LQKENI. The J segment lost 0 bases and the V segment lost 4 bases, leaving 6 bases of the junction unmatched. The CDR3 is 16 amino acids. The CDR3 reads CASSQGTGLMNTEAFF. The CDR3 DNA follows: TGTGCCAGCTCACAAGGGACAGGGCTAATGAACACTGAAGCTTTCTTT.

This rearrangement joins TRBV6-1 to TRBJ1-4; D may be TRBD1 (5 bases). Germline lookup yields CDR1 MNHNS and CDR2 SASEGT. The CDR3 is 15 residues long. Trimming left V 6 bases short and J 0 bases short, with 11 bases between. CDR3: CASRPGGATNEKLFF. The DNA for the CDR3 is TGTGCCAGCAGGCCGGGGGGAGCAACTAATGAAAAACTGTTTTTT.

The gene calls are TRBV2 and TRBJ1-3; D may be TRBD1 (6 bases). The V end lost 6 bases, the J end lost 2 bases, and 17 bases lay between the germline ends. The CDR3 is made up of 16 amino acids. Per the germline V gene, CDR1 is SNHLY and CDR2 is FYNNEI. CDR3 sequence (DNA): TGTGCCAGCAGGGATTTGAGCGGGGGCCCTGGAAACACCATATATTTT. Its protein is CASRDLSGGPGNTIYF.

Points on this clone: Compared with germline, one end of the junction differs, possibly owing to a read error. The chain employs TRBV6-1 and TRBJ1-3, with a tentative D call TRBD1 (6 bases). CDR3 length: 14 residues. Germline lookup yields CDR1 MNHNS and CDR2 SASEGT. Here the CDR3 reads CASYDRNSGNIIYF. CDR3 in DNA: TGTGCCAGCTACGACAGGAACTCTGGAAACATCATATATTTT.

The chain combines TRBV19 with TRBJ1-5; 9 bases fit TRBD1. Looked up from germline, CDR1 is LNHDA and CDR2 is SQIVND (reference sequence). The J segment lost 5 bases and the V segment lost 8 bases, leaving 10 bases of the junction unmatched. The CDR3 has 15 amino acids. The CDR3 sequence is CASAFRDREYQPQHF. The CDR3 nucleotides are TGTGCCAGTGCCTTCCGGGACAGGGAGTATCAGCCCCAGCATTTT.

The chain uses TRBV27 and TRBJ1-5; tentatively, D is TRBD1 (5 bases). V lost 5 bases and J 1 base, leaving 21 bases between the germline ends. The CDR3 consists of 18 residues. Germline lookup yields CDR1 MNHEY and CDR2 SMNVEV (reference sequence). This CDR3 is CASSPSLLGVLSNQPQHF. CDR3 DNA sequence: TGTGCCAGCAGTCCGTCTTTGCTAGGGGTGCTGAGCAATCAGCCCCAGCATTTT.

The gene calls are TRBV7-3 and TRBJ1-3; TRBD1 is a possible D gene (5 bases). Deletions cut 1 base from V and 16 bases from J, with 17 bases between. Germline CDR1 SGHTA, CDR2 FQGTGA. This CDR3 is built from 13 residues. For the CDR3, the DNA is TGTGCCAGCAGCTTAAATTTGGGGGGACCAATGTATTTT. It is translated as CASSLNLGGPMYF.